These 6 T cell receptor beta chains share one sample of origin, sequenced in a study of cytomegalovirus exposure and HLA in healthy donors. PCR primers comprised 60 Vbeta and 13 Jbeta primers. Data came from immunoSEQ multiplex PCR; TCRdb stores just in-frame clones and leaves some out. Seen here are 110,000 to 150,000 clones, roughly four fifths observed once, and the top ten hold 7%. The sequencing sample was made of PBMCs. Every receptor here comes from a man aged 25 to 40 in good health and CMV-seronegative.

This clone has only a few counts. The rearrangement uses TRBV11-2 and TRBJ1-2, with 8 bases fitting TRBD1. The CDR3 runs 15 residues. With V trimmed by 5 bases and J by 4 bases, 9 bases remained unmatched. Germline V gene data show CDR1 as SGHAT and CDR2 as FQNNGV. The CDR3 sequence is CASSPRAGGRYGYTF. The CDR3 DNA reads TGTGCCAGCAGCCCAAGGGCAGGGGGCCGCTATGGCTACACCTTC.

This clone was detected only once. The gene calls are TRBV2 and TRBJ2-5; D not certain. This CDR3 region has 13 residues. In germline, CDR1 is SNHLY, CDR2 FYNNEI. Trimming left V 8 bases short and J 0 bases short, with 10 bases between. The CDR3 loop reads CASEAAYQETQYF. As DNA, the CDR3 is TGTGCCAGCGAGGCGGCCTACCAAGAGACCCAGTACTTC.

The chain is built from TRBV9 and TRBJ2-2; a possible D gene is TRBD1 (6 bases). The CDR3 has 15 residues. Trimming left V 0 bases short and J 6 bases short, with 12 bases between. Germline V gives CDR1 SGDLS, CDR2 YYNGEE. In DNA, the CDR3 is TGTGCCAGCAGCGTAGTACAGGGTCTCGCCGGGGAGCTGTTTTTT. Amino acid sequence: CASSVVQGLAGELFF.

V usage is TRBV5-1 and J usage is TRBJ2-5; D is possibly TRBD2 (6 bases). Germline-derived CDR1 and CDR2 are SGHRS and YFSETQ. Trimming pared 1 base from V and 3 bases from J, leaving 10 bases between. The CDR3 covers 14 residues. DNA of the CDR3: TGCGCCAGCAGCTTGATAACGGGGGAAGAGACCCAGTACTTC. Translating it yields CASSLITGEETQYF.

The V and J genes are TRBV2 and TRBJ2-1; D might be TRBD2 (6 bases). Trimming took 4 bases from V and 0 from J, leaving 10 bases between them. Germline assignment: CDR1 SNHLY and CDR2 FYNNEI. CDR3 length equals 15 residues. CDR3 amino acids: CASSGVAASYNEQFF. In nucleotides, the CDR3 is TGTGCCAGCAGTGGGGTAGCGGCCTCCTACAATGAGCAGTTCTTC.

This sequence joins TRBV4-1 and TRBJ2-5; D perhaps matches TRBD2 (6 bases). The CDR3 sequence is 15 residues long. V shed 0 bases and J shed 4 bases, with 12 bases lying between them. The germline CDR1 and CDR2 sequences are MGHRA and YSYEKL. This CDR3 is CASSQDMQGGETQYF. CDR3 DNA sequence: TGCGCCAGCAGCCAAGATATGCAGGGAGGAGAGACCCAGTACTTC.